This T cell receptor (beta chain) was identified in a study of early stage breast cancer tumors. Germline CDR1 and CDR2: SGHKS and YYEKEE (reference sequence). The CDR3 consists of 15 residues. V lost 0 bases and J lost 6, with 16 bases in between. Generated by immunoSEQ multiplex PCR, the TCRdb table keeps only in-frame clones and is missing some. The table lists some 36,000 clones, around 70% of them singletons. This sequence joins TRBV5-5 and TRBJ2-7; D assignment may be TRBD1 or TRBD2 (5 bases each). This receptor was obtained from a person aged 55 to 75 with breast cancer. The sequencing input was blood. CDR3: CASSLGVGGRGEQYF. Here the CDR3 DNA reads TGTGCCAGCAGCTTGGGGGTTGGGGGAAGGGGCGAGCAGTACTTC.